This is a list of T cell receptor beta chains from one sample in a study of shared clonotypes between healthy human individuals. Sequencing used immunoSEQ multiplex PCR; TCRdb keeps in-frame clones, though not all of them. The sample includes 2,500,000 or so clones, around 90% of them seen just once. Source material: naive CD4+ T cells sorted from blood. Receptors were obtained from a man younger than 35 in good health. Both conserved end residues are part of each CDR3. A D gene is named only where the DNA matches it firmly. Rows may omit the clone size; those that give it use once, few, many or a size class.

d_gene	v_gene	abundance	j_gene	CDR3nt	CDR3aa
TRBD1	TRBV4-1	.	TRBJ2-7	TGCGCCAGCAGCCCAGGACCGGGACAGGGGTCCTACGAGCAGTACTTC	CASSPGPGQGSYEQYF
.	TRBV5-6	.	TRBJ2-5	TGTGCCAGCAGCTTGGTTGGGAAAGAGACCCAGTACTTC	CASSLVGKETQYF
TRBD1	TRBV5-1	.	TRBJ2-7	TGCGCCAGCAGCCAACGGGGGACAGGAGGCCACGAGCAGTACTTC	CASSQRGTGGHEQYF
.	TRBV18	.	TRBJ2-3	TGTGCCAGCTCCCCGACCGGGCAGGGAGGCACAGATACGCAGTATTTT	CASSPTGQGGTDTQYF
TRBD1	TRBV6-5	.	TRBJ2-3	TGTGCCAGCAGCCGGGACAGGGGGACGCAGTATTTT	CASSRDRGTQYF
TRBD1	TRBV6-1	once	TRBJ2-1	TGTGCCAGCAGTGAAGGCGACAGGGGGCGCGAGGATGAGCAGTTCTTC	CASSEGDRGREDEQFF
.	TRBV10-3	.	TRBJ2-3	TGTGCCATCGGAATTTATACAGATACGCAGTATTTT	CAIGIYTDTQYF
.	TRBV28	.	TRBJ1-4	TGTGCCAGCAGTTTTGGCGGGGTGGCTGAAAAACTGTTTTTT	CASSFGGVAEKLFF
TRBD1	TRBV2	.	TRBJ1-4	TGTGCCAGCAGTGAAGGGTGGACAGGGGAAAAACTGTTTTTT	CASSEGWTGEKLFF
.	TRBV30	.	TRBJ1-2	TGTGCCTGGAGTGTAGCCAGGCTAGGCTACACCTTC	CAWSVARLGYTF
TRBD2	TRBV6-5	.	TRBJ2-7	TGTGCCAGCAGTGGGGGACTAGCGGAGGCCTACGAGCAGTACTTC	CASSGGLAEAYEQYF
.	TRBV10-3	.	TRBJ2-1	TGTGCCATCAGTGAGGCTAGTCCCCTTCAGCAGTTCTTC	CAISEASPLQQFF
.	TRBV12-5	.	TRBJ2-1	TGTGCTAGTGGTTTGGGCCCTCGGGGATACAATGAGCAGTTCTTC	CASGLGPRGYNEQFF
TRBD1	TRBV9	.	TRBJ2-5	TGTGCCAGCAGCCCCCGGACAGGGCACCAAGAGACCCAGTACTTC	CASSPRTGHQETQYF
TRBD1	TRBV7-9	.	TRBJ2-7	TGTGCCAGCAGCGCACGCCCGGGACAGGCCTTTTACGAGCAGTACTTC	CASSARPGQAFYEQYF
.	TRBV13	.	TRBJ2-6	TGTGCCAGCAGCTTAGCCTCCCCTCGCTCTGGGGCCAACGTCCTGACTTTC	CASSLASPRSGANVLTF
TRBD2	TRBV29-1	.	TRBJ2-7	TGCAGCGTGGTAGCGGGAAATCACTACGAGCAGTACTTC	CSVVAGNHYEQYF
.	TRBV7-2	.	TRBJ2-3	TGTGCCAGCAGCTTTCCGGGGGCTGATACGCAGTATTTT	CASSFPGADTQYF
.	TRBV7-2	.	TRBJ2-7	TGTGCCAGCAGCTTAGTGGATGGAGAGCAGTACTTC	CASSLVDGEQYF
.	TRBV10-3	.	TRBJ2-5	TGTGCCATCAGTAGGGGAGGAGAGACCCAGTACTTC	CAISRGGETQYF
.	TRBV6-5	.	TRBJ2-7	TGTGCCAGCAGTGGAACTGACTCCTACGAGCAGTACTTC	CASSGTDSYEQYF
.	TRBV14	once	TRBJ2-6	TGTGCCAGCAGCCAAGAATTTTTGAGGAAGGGCAGGGGCACTGGGGCCAACGTCCTGACTTTC	CASSQEFLRKGRGTGANVLTF
TRBD2	TRBV7-2	.	TRBJ2-3	TGTGCCAGCACTCCCGGGGGGGGCACAGATACGCAGTATTTT	CASTPGGGTDTQYF
.	TRBV20-1	.	TRBJ1-2	TGCAGTGCTTACGACCTGTTCGGGTACACCTTC	CSAYDLFGYTF
.	TRBV5-1	.	TRBJ2-7	TGCGCCAGCAGCTTGGGACAGGAGGTGAGCGAGCAGTACTTC	CASSLGQEVSEQYF
TRBD2	TRBV5-1	.	TRBJ2-5	TGCGCCAGCAGCCGGACTAGCGGAGAGACCCAGTACTTC	CASSRTSGETQYF
.	TRBV19	.	TRBJ1-2	TGTGCCAGTAGTATGACGTATGGCTACACCTTC	CASSMTYGYTF
TRBD1	TRBV18	.	TRBJ2-7	TGTGCCAGCTCACCAGGAAGGGGGCAATACGAGCAGTACTTC	CASSPGRGQYEQYF
.	TRBV9	.	TRBJ1-3	TGTGCCAGCAGCGTAGGGGTGGGGAGCTCTGGAAACACCATATATTTT	CASSVGVGSSGNTIYF
.	TRBV7-9	.	TRBJ1-1	TGTGCCAGCAGCTTAGCGCGAGTTCAGGGGAACACTGAAGCTTTCTTT	CASSLARVQGNTEAFF
TRBD1	TRBV7-3	.	TRBJ2-7	TGTGCCAGCAGCTCGGGACAGGGAGTCTACGAGCAGTACTTC	CASSSGQGVYEQYF
TRBD1	TRBV18	.	TRBJ1-1	TGTGCCAGCTCACCATCCCGAGACAGGGGGCTTACTGAAGCTTTCTTT	CASSPSRDRGLTEAFF
.	TRBV10-3	once	TRBJ2-1	TGTGCCATCAATACAGATAAAAATGAGCAGTTCTTC	CAINTDKNEQFF
TRBD1	TRBV30	.	TRBJ1-5	TGTGCCTGGAGCGGGGGACAGGGGAGTAATCAGCCCCAGCATTTT	CAWSGGQGSNQPQHF
.	TRBV5-4	.	TRBJ2-5	TGTGCCAGCAGCTTGGACGGGGGCTATCAAGAGACCCAGTACTTC	CASSLDGGYQETQYF
TRBD1	TRBV19	.	TRBJ2-3	TGTGCCAGTAGTAATAGAGCTAGGGGGCGAGACACAGATACGCAGTATTTT	CASSNRARGRDTDTQYF
.	TRBV7-2	.	TRBJ1-1	TGTGCCAGCAGCATGAGAAGGAGGGAAGCTTTCTTT	CASSMRRREAFF
.	TRBV18	.	TRBJ1-5	TGTGCCAGCTCACCAAGGGAGGCTAGCAATCAGCCCCAGCATTTT	CASSPREASNQPQHF
.	TRBV7-9	.	TRBJ2-3	TGTGCCAGCAGCCGCTCGAGCGGCACAGATACGCAGTATTTT	CASSRSSGTDTQYF
.	TRBV6-6	.	TRBJ2-2	TGTGCCAGCAGTTACGGCGGGGAGCTGTTTTTT	CASSYGGELFF
TRBD1	TRBV5-1	.	TRBJ2-5	TGCGCCAGCAGCTTGGAACAGGGGCCTGGGGAGACCCAGTACTTC	CASSLEQGPGETQYF
.	TRBV5-4	.	TRBJ2-7	TGTGCCAGCAGCTTTCAATCATCCTACGAGCAGTACTTC	CASSFQSSYEQYF
.	TRBV28	.	TRBJ1-5	TGTGCCAGCAGTGGGGGATCTGGTTATAGCAATCAGCCCCAGCATTTT	CASSGGSGYSNQPQHF
TRBD2	TRBV7-9	.	TRBJ2-5	TGTGCCAGCAGCGGCGGGAGCGAGACCCAGTACTTC	CASSGGSETQYF
TRBD1	TRBV9	.	TRBJ1-6	TGTGCCAGCAGCGGCGGACAGGGGTACAATAATTCACCCCTCCACTTT	CASSGGQGYNNSPLHF
.	TRBV5-1	once	TRBJ1-1	TGCGCCAGCAGCTTGGCCCTCGTAGCAGGGAGGAACACTGAAGCTTTCTTT	CASSLALVAGRNTEAFF
.	TRBV6-1	.	TRBJ1-3	TGTGCCAGCAGTGAATCAGGGAGAGGAAACACCATATATTTT	CASSESGRGNTIYF
.	TRBV19	.	TRBJ2-7	TGTGCCAGTAGTACTGCCCCCGGGCCCTACGAGCAGTACTTC	CASSTAPGPYEQYF
.	TRBV15	.	TRBJ1-6	TGTGCCACCAGCAGAGAGACGACCCTTGATTCACCCCTCCACTTT	CATSRETTLDSPLHF
.	TRBV9	.	TRBJ2-3	TGTGCCAGCAGCTTCTTTAGCGGCACAGATACGCAGTATTTT	CASSFFSGTDTQYF
.	TRBV9	once	TRBJ1-1	TGTGCCAGCAGCGGCAGGGGAAGGGGCACTGAAGCTTTCTTT	CASSGRGRGTEAFF
TRBD1	TRBV5-1	few	TRBJ1-2	TGCGCCAGCAGCACAGGACAGGGCAGCTATGGCTACACCTTC	CASSTGQGSYGYTF
TRBD1	TRBV10-3	.	TRBJ2-1	TGTGCCATCAGTCAGGGGGCCGTGATGACGGAGCAGTTCTTC	CAISQGAVMTEQFF
.	TRBV6-6	.	TRBJ1-1	TGTGCCAGCAGTGCAGATGCTGAAGCTTTCTTT	CASSADAEAFF
.	TRBV5-4	.	TRBJ2-5	TGTGCCAGCAGCAAAGGACAGCTCCAAGAGACCCAGTACTTC	CASSKGQLQETQYF
.	TRBV30	.	TRBJ1-2	TGTGCCTGGATACCCCAAGCGGGTGGTGGCTACACCTTC	CAWIPQAGGGYTF